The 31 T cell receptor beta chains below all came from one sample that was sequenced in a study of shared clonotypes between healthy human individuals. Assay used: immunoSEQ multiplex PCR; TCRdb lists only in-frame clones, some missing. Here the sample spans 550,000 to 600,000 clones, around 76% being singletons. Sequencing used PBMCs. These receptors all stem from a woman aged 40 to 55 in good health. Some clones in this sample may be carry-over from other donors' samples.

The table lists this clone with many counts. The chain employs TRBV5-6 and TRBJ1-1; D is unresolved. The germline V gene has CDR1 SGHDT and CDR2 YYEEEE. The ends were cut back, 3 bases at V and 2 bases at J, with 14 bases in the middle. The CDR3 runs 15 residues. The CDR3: CASSWAFPGNTEAFF. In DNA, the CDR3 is TGTGCCAGCAGCTGGGCCTTCCCGGGCAACACTGAAGCTTTCTTT.

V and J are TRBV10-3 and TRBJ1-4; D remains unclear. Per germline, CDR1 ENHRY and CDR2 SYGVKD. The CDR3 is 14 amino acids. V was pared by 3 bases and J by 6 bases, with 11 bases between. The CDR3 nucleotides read TGTGCCATCAGTGATGGCAGCCCGGATGAAAAACTGTTTTTT. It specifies CAISDGSPDEKLFF.

The CDR3 is CASSQDLSYPPHQETQYF. The CDR3 DNA follows: TGTGCCAGCAGCCAAGATCTTTCGTACCCCCCTCACCAAGAGACCCAGTACTTC. This sequence joins TRBV4-2 and TRBJ2-5, with D unresolved. V gave up 0 bases and J gave up 0 bases, with 17 bases separating them. This CDR3 has 18 amino acids. Germline V gene data show CDR1 as LGHNA and CDR2 as YNFKEQ.

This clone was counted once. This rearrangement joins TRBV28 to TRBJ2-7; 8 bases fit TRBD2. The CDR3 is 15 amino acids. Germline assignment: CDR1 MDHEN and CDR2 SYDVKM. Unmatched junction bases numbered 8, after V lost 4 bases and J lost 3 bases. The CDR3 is CASSSLPSGSYEQYF. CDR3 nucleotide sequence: TGTGCCAGCAGTTCCCTCCCAAGCGGGAGCTACGAGCAGTACTTC.

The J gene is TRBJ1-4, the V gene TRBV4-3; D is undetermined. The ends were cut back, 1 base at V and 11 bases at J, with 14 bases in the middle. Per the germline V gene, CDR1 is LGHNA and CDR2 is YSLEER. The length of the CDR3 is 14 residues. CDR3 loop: CASSQGPGPAKLFF. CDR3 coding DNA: TGCGCCAGCAGCCAAGGCCCAGGTCCCGCTAAACTGTTTTTT.

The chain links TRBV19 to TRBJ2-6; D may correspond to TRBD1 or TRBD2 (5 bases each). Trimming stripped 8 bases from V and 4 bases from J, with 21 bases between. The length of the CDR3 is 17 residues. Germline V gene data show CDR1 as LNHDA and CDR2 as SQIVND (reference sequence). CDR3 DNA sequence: TGTGCCAGTTCCCGTTATTGGGGGATATCGGGGGCCAACGTCCTGACTTTC. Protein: CASSRYWGISGANVLTF.

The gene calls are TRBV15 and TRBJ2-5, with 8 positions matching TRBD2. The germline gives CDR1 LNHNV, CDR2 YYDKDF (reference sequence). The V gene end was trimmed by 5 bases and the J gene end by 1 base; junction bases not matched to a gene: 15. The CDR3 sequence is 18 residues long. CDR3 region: CATSPWIFTSGIQETQYF. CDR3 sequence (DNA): TGTGCCACCAGCCCTTGGATATTTACTAGCGGAATCCAAGAGACCCAGTACTTC.

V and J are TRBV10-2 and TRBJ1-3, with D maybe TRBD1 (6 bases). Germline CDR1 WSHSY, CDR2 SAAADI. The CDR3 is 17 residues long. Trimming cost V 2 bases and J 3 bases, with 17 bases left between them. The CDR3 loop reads CASSESWGGLDGNTIYF. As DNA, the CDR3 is TGCGCCAGCAGTGAGAGCTGGGGGGGCCTAGATGGAAACACCATATATTTT.

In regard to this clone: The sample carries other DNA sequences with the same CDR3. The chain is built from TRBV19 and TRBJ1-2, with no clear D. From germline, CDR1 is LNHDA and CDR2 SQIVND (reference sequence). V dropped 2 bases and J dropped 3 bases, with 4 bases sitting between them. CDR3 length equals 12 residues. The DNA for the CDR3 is TGTGCCAGTAGTATAACAGACTATGGCTACACCTTC. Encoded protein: CASSITDYGYTF.

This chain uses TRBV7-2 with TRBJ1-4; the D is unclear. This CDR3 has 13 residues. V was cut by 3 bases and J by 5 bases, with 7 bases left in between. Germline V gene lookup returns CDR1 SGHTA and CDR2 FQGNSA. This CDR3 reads CASSFRRNEKLFF. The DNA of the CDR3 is TGTGCCAGCAGCTTCCGGCGGAATGAAAAACTGTTTTTT.

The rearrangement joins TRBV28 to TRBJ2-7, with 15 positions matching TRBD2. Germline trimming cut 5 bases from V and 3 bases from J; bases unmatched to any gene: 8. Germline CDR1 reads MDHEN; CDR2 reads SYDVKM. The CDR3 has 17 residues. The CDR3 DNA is TGTGCCAGCAGTAGTTGGACTAGCGGGAGGGCCAGCTACGAGCAGTACTTC. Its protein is CASSSWTSGRASYEQYF. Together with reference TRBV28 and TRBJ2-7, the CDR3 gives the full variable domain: DVKVTQSSRYLVKRTGEKVFLECVQDMDHENMFWYRQDPGLGLRLIYFSYDVKMKEKGDIPEGYSVSREKKERFSLILESASTNQTSMYLCASSSWTSGRASYEQYFGPGTRLTVT.

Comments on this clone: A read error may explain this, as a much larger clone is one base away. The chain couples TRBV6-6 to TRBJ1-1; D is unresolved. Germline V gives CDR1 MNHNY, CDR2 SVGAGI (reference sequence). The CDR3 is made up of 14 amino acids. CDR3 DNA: TGTGCCAGCTCTTTCGTACCTCGGTACACTAAAGCTTTCTTT. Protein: CASSFVPRYTKAFF.

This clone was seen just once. In DNA form, the CDR3 reads TGTGCCAGCAGCCCCACGGGGAGATCTGGAAACACCATATATTTT. Its translation: CASSPTGRSGNTIYF. The chain links TRBV11-2 to TRBJ1-3; D not certain. CDR1 is SGHAT, CDR2 FQNNGV, per germline. The germline V and J ends were trimmed by 5 bases and 1 base, with 12 bases remaining between them. The length of the CDR3 is 15 residues.

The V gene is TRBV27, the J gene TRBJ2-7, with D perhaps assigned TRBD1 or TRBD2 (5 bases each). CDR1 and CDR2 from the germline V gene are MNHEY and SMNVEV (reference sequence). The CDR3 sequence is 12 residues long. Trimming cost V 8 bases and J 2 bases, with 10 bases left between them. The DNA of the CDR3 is TGTGCCAGCGGACTCAGGGCCTACGAGCAGTACTTC. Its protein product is CASGLRAYEQYF.

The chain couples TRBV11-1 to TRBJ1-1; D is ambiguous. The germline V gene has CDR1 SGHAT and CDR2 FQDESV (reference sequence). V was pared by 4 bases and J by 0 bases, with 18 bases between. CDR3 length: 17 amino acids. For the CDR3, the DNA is TGTGCCAGCAGCTCAGCCCGCCTACATGGGGTGAACACTGAAGCTTTCTTT. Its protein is CASSSARLHGVNTEAFF.

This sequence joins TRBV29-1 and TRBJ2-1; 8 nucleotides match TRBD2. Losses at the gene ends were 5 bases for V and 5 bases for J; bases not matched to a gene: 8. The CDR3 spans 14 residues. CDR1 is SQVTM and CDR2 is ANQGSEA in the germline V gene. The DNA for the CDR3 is TGCAGCGTTACCGGGACTAGATGGGACAATGAGCAGTTCTTC. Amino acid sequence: CSVTGTRWDNEQFF.

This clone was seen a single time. CDR3 protein: CASSQDTGNTIYF. In nucleotides, the CDR3 is TGTGCCAGCAGCCAAGACACTGGAAACACCATATATTTT. This chain uses TRBV6-5 with TRBJ1-3; D call uncertain. This CDR3 has 13 amino acids. Trimming cost V 6 bases and J 2 bases, with 8 bases left between them. The germline CDR1 and CDR2 sequences are MNHEY and SVGAGI.

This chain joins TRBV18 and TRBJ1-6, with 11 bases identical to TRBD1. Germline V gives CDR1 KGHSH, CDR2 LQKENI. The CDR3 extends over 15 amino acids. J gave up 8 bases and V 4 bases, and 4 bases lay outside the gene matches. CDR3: CASSRLGQGDSPLHF. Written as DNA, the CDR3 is TGTGCCAGCTCACGGTTGGGACAGGGGGATTCACCCCTCCACTTT.

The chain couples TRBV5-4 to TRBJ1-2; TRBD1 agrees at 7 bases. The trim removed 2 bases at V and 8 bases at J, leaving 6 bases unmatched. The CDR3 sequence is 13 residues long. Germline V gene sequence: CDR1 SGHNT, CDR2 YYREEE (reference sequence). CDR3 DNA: TGTGCCAGCAGCTTTGACAGGGAGGAAGGCTACACCTTC. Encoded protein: CASSFDREEGYTF.

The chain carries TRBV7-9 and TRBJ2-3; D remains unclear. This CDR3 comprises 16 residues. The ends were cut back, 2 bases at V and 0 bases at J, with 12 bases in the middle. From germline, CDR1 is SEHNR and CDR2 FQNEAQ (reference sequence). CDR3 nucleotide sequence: TGTGCCAGCAGCTTATGGCTAGTGGGAAGCACAGATACGCAGTATTTT. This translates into CASSLWLVGSTDTQYF.

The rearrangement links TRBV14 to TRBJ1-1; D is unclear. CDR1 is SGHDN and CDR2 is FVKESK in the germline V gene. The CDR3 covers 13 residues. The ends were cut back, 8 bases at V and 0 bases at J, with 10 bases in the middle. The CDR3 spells CASGLQMNTEAFF. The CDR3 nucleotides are TGTGCCAGCGGTCTTCAGATGAACACTGAAGCTTTCTTT.

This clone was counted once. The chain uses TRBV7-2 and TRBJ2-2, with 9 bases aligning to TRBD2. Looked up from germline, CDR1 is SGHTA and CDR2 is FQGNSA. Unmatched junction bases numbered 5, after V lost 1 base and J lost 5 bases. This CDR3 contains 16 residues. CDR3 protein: CASSLVAGGGTGELFF. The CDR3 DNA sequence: TGTGCCAGCAGCTTAGTTGCGGGAGGGGGTACCGGGGAGCTGTTTTTT. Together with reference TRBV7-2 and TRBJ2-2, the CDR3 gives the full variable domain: GAGVSQSPSNKVTEKGKDVELRCDPISGHTALYWYRQSLGQGLEFLIYFQGNSAPDKSGLPSDRFSAERTGGSVSTLTIQRTQQEDSAVYLCASSLVAGGGTGELFFGEGSRLTVL.

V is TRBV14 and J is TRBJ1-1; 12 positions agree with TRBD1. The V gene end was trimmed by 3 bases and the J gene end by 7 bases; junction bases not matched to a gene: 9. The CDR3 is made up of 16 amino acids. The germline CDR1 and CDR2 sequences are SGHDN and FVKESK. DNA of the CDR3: TGTGCCAGCAGCCATCAGGTGGGACAGGGGGCCAATGAAGCTTTCTTT. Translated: CASSHQVGQGANEAFF.

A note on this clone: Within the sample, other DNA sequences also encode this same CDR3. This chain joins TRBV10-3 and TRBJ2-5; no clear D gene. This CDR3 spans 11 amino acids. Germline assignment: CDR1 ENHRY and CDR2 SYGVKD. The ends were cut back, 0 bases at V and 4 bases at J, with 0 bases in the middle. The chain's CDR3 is CAISESETQYF. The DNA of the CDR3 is TGTGCCATCAGTGAGTCAGAGACCCAGTACTTC.

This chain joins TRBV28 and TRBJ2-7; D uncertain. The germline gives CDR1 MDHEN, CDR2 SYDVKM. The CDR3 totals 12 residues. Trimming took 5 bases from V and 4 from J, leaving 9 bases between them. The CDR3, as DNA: TGTGCCAGCAGTGTAGTGGTTTACGAGCAGTACTTC. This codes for CASSVVVYEQYF.

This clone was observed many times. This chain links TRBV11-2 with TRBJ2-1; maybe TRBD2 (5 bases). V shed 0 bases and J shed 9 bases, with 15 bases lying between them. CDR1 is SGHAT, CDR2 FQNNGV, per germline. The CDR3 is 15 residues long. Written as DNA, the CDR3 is TGTGCCAGCAGCTTAGATCGGTTCGGGGTGACTGAGCAGTTCTTC. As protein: CASSLDRFGVTEQFF.

Written as DNA, the CDR3 is TGTGCCAGCAGCCCAGGACCTTACGAGCAGTACTTC. Amino acid sequence: CASSPGPYEQYF. The chain combines TRBV11-2 with TRBJ2-7; D gene unclear. V dropped 5 bases and J dropped 4 bases, with 9 bases sitting between them. Germline assignment: CDR1 SGHAT and CDR2 FQNNGV. The CDR3 totals 12 residues.

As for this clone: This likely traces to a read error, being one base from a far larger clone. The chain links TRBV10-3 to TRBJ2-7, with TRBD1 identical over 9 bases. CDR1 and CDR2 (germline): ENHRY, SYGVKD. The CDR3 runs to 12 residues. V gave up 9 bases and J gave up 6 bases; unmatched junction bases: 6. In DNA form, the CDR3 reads TGTGCCATACGACAGGGGGAGGGCGAGCAGTACTTC. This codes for CAIRQGEGEQYF.

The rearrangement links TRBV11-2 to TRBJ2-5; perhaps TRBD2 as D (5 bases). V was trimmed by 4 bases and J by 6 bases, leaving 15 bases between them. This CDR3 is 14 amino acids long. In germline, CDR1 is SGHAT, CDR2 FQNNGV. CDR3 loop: CASSSPRVSKTQYF. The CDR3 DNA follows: TGTGCCAGCAGCTCCCCGAGGGTGTCAAAGACCCAGTACTTC.

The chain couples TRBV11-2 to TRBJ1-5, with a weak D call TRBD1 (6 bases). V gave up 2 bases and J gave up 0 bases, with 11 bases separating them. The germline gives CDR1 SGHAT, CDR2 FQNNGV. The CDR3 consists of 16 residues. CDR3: CASSLRADSSNQPQHF. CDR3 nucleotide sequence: TGTGCCAGCAGCTTAAGGGCGGACAGTAGCAATCAGCCCCAGCATTTT.

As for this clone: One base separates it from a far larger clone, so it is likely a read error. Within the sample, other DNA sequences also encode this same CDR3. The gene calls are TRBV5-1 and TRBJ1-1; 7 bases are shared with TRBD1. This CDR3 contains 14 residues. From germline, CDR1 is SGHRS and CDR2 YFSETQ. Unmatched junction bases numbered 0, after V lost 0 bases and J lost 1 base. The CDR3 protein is CASSLGTGNTEAFF. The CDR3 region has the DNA TGCGCCAGCAGCTTGGGGACAGGGAACACTGAAGCTTTCTTT.